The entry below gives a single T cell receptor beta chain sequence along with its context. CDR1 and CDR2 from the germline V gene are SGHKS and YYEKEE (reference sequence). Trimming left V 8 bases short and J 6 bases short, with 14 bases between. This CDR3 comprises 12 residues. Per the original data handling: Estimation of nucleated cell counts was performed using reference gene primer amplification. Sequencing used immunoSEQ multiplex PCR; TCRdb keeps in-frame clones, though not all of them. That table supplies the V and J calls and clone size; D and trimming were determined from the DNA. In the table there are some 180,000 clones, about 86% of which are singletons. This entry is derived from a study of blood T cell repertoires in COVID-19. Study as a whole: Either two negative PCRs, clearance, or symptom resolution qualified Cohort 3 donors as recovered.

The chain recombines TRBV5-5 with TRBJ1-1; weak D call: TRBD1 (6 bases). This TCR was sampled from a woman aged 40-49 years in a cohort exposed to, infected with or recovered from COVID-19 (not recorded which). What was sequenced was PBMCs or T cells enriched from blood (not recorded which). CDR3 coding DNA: TGTGCCAGTACCCTAGGGACACCTGAAGCTTTCTTT. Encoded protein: CASTLGTPEAFF.